This is a list of T cell receptor beta chains from one sample in a study of T cells in Graves' hyperthyroidism and ophthalmopathy. In TCRdb, the multiplex PCR reads were re-called with MiXCR into one record per CDR3 protein. Among around 350,000 distinct CDR3 sequences listed, about a fifth were seen once. The sequencing sample was made of blood. The receptors were sampled from a woman younger than 30 with Graves' hyperthyroidism. CDR3s include the opening cysteine and the closing phenylalanine or tryptophan. The D gene is left open where the match is weak. Rows give clone size only sometimes, using once, few, many, or a class for an expanded clone.

DNA	CDR3	D	J	size	V
TGCGCCAGCAGCCAAGACAGGGGGAACACTGAAGCTTTCTTT	CASSQDRGNTEAFF	TRBD1	TRBJ1-1	many	TRBV5-1
TGTGCCAGCAGCCGCTCGGGGACAGACACCGGGGAGCTGTTTTTT	CASSRSGTDTGELFF	TRBD1	TRBJ2-2	few	TRBV3-1
TGTGCCAGTAGGCCGACAGGGCCCACTGAAGCTTTCTTT	CASRPTGPTEAFF	TRBD1	TRBJ1-1	many	TRBV19
TGTGCCATCAGTGAGTCCGCTGTTGAAGAAGCTTTCTTT	CAISESAVEEAFF	.	TRBJ1-1	many	TRBV10-3
TGTGCCAGCAGTTCAACCCGACGGATCAATAGCTCTGGAAACACCATATATTTT	CASSSTRRINSSGNTIYF	.	TRBJ1-3	many	TRBV12-3/TRBV12-4
TGTGCCAGCAGCGGACAGGGGGGGACCTACGAGCAGTACTTC	CASSGQGGTYEQYF	TRBD1	TRBJ2-7	.	TRBV12-3/TRBV12-4
TGCGCCAGCAGCCTACAGAGCATGAACACTGAAGCTTTCTTT	CASSLQSMNTEAFF	.	TRBJ1-1	medium-sized	TRBV5-1
TGTGCCAGCAGTAAAGACCTCAGGGGAATTAGCAATCAGCCCCAGCATTTT	CASSKDLRGISNQPQHF	.	TRBJ1-5	many	TRBV6-1
TGTGCCAGCAGCGCCGGACAGGGGAGCTCTGGGGCCAACGTCCTGACTTTC	CASSAGQGSSGANVLTF	TRBD1	TRBJ2-6	few	TRBV11-2
TGTGCCAGCAGCCGTACGACAGCCGAGCAGTACTTC	CASSRTTAEQYF	.	TRBJ2-7	.	TRBV7-2
TGCGCCAGCAGCCACCTGGACGGCTACGAGCAGTACTTC	CASSHLDGYEQYF	.	TRBJ2-7	few	TRBV4-1
TGTGCCAGCAGTTACTCACGGGACTACGAGCAGTACTTC	CASSYSRDYEQYF	.	TRBJ2-7	many	TRBV6-5
TGTGCCAGCAACGCCGGGACCCTTAACTCTGGGGCCAACGTCCTGACTTTC	CASNAGTLNSGANVLTF	.	TRBJ2-6	many	TRBV2
TGTGCCAGCAGCGGCCGCCAGGCCCCGAGGTTAGCTTTCTTT	CASSGRQAPRLAFF	.	TRBJ1-1	many	TRBV6-1
TGTGCCAGCAAAGGGGGGATTAACACCGGGGAGCTGTTTTTT	CASKGGINTGELFF	.	TRBJ2-2	many	TRBV12-3/TRBV12-4
TGTGCCAGCAGTCTCCAACGGGGGAATTCACCCCTCCACTTT	CASSLQRGNSPLHF	.	TRBJ1-6	few	TRBV6-5
TGTGCCAGCTCACCTACGGGGGAATTCAATCAGCCCCAGCATTTT	CASSPTGEFNQPQHF	.	TRBJ1-5	many	TRBV18
TGTGCCAGCAGGAAACAGGGGGCGAACGCTGAAGCTTTCTTT	CASRKQGANAEAFF	TRBD1	TRBJ1-1	many	TRBV2
TGCAGTGCGCCGACTCAGGTCCAGGATGAAGCTTTCTTT	CSAPTQVQDEAFF	.	TRBJ1-1	many	TRBV20-1
TGTGCCAGCAGTTTGCCTGGACAGGGACTCTACGAGCAGTACTTC	CASSLPGQGLYEQYF	TRBD1	TRBJ2-7	.	TRBV27
TGTGCCAGCAGTTCAGGTACTGGGACGTCGAGCTCTGGAAACACCATATATTTT	CASSSGTGTSSSGNTIYF	.	TRBJ1-3	many	TRBV27
TGTGCCAGCAGTCAGCAGGGCCCCTACACCTTC	CASSQQGPYTF	.	TRBJ1-2	once	TRBV12-3/TRBV12-4